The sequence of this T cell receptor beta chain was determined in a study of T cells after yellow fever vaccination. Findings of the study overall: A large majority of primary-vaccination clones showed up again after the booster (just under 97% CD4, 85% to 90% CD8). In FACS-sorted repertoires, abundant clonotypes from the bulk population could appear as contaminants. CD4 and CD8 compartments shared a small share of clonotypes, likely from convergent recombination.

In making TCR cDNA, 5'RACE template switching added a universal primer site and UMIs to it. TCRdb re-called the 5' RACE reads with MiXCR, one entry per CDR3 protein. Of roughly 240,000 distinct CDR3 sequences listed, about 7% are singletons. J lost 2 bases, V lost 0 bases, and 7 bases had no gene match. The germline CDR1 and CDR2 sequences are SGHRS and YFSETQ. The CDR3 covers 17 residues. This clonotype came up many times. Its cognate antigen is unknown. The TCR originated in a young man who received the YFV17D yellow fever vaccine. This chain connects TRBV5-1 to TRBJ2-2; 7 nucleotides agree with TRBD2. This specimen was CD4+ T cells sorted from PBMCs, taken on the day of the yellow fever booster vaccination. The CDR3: CASSLAIGGGNTGELFF. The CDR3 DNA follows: TGCGCCAGCAGCTTGGCCATTGGCGGGGGAAACACCGGGGAGCTGTTTTTT.